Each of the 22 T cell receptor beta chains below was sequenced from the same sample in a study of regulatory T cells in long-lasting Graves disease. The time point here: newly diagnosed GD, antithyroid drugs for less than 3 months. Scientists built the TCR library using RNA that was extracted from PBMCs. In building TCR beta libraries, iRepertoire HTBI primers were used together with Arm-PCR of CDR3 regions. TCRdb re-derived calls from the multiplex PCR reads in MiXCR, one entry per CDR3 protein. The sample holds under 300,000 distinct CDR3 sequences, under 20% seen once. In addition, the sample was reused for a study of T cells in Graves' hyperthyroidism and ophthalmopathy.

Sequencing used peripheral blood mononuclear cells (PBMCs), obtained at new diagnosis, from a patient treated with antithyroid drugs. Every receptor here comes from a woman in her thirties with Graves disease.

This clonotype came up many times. CDR3 DNA sequence: TGTGCCAGCAGCTTAGGGAGTTTTCAGCCCCAGCATTTT. Residues: CASSLGSFQPQHF. The gene calls are TRBV7-8 and TRBJ1-5; D is ambiguous. With 1 base removed from V and 6 bases from J, the gap between germline ends came to 7 bases. The germline V gene has CDR1 SGHVS and CDR2 FQNEAQ. The CDR3 length is 13 residues.

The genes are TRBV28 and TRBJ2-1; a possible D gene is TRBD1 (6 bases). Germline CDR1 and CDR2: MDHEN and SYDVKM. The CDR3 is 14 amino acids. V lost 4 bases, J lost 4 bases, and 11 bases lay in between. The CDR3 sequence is CASSSPGQYNEQFF. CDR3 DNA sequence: TGTGCCAGCAGTTCCCCCGGACAGTACAATGAGCAGTTCTTC.

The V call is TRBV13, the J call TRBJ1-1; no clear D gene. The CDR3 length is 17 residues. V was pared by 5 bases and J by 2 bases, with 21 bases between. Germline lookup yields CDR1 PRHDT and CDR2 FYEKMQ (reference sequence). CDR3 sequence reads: CASSLLVWTRQNTEAFF. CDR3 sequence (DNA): TGTGCCAGCAGCCTCCTAGTCTGGACGCGTCAAAACACTGAAGCTTTCTTT. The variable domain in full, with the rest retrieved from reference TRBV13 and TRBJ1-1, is AAGVIQSPRHLIKEKRETATLKCYPIPRHDTVYWYQQGPGQDPQFLISFYEKMQSDKGSIPDRFSAQQFSDYHSELNMSSLELGDSALYFCASSLLVWTRQNTEAFFGQGTRLTVV.

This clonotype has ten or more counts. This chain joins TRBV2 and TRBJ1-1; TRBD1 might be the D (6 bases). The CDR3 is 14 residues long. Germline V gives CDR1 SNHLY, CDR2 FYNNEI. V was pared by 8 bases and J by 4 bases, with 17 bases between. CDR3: CASSFDRIGTEAFF. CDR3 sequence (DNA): TGTGCCAGCTCGTTCGACAGGATAGGCACTGAAGCTTTCTTT. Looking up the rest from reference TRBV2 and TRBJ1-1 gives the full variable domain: EPEVTQTPSHQVTQMGQEVILRCVPISNHLYFYWYRQILGQKVEFLVSFYNNEISEKSEIFDDQFSVERPDGSNFTLKIRSTKLEDSAMYFCASSFDRIGTEAFFGQGTRLTVV.

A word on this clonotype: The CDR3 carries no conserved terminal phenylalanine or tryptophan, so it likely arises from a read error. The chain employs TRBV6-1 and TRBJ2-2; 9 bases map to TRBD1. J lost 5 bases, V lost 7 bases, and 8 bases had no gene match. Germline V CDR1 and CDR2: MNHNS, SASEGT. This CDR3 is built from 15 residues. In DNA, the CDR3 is TGTGCCAGCACAGCAGGGACAGGGTGGACCGGGGAGCTGTTTCTT. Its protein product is CASTAGTGWTGELFL.

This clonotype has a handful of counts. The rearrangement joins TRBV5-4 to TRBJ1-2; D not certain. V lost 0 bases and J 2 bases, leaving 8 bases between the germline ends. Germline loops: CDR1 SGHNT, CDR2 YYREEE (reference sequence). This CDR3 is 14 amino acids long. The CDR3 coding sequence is TGTGCCAGCAGCTTGGTTACGGGGAACTATGGCTACACCTTC. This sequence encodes CASSLVTGNYGYTF.

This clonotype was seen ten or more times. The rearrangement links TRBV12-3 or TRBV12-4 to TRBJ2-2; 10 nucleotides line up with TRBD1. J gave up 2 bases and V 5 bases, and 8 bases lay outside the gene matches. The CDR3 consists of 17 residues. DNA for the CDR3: TGTGCCAGCAGTCTAGGGGGGACAGGGGCTAACACCGGGGAGCTGTTTTTT. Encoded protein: CASSLGGTGANTGELFF.

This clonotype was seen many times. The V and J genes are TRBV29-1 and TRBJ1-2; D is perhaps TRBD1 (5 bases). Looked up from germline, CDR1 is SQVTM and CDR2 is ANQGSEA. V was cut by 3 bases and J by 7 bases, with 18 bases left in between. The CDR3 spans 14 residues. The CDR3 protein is CSVEVGHVSGGYTF. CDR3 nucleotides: TGCAGCGTTGAGGTTGGACATGTATCGGGTGGCTACACCTTC.

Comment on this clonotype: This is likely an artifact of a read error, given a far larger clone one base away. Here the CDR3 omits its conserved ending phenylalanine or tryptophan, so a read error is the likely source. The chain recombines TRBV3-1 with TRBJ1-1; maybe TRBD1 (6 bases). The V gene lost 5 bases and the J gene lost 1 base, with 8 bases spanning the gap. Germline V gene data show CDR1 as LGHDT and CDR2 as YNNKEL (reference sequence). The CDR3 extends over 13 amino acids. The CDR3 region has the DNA TGTGCCAGCAGCGCGGACAGGAACACTGAAGCTTTCTCT. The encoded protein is CASSADRNTEAFS.

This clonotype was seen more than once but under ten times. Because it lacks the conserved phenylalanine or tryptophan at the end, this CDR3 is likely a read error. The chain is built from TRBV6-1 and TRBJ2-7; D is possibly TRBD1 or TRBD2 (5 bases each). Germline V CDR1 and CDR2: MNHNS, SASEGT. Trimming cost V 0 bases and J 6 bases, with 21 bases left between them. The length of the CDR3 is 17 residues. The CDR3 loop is CASSEAGTNGLRGEQYS. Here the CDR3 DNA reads TGTGCCAGCAGTGAAGCAGGGACGAATGGTCTAAGAGGCGAGCAGTACTCC.

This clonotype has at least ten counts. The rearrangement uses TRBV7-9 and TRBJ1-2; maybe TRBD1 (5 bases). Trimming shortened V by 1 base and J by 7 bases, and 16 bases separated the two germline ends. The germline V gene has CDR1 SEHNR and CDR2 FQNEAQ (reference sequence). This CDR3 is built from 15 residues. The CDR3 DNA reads TGTGCCAGCAGCTTAGGTCCAGGGTTAGCGGGTGGCTACACCTTC. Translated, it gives CASSLGPGLAGGYTF.

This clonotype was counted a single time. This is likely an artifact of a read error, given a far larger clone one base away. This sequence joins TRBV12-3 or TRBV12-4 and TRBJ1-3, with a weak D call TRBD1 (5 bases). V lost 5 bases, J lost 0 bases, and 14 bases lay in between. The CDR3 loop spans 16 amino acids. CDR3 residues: CASSDRQPISGNTIYF. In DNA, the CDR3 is TGTGCCAGCAGTGACCGACAGCCGATCTCTGGAAACACCATATATTTT.

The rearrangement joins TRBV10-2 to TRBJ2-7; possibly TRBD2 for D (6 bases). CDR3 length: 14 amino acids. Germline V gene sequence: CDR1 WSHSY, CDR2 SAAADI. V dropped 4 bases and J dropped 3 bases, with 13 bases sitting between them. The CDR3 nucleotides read TGCGCCAGCAGTGCGTCGGGGGTCGACTACGAGCAGTACTTC. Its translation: CASSASGVDYEQYF.

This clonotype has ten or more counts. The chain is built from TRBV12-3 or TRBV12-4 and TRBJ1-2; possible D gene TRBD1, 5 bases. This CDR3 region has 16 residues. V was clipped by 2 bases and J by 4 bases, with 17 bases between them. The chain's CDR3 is CASSLRTAWGFYGYTF. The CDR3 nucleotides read TGTGCCAGCAGTTTAAGAACAGCCTGGGGCTTCTATGGCTACACCTTC.

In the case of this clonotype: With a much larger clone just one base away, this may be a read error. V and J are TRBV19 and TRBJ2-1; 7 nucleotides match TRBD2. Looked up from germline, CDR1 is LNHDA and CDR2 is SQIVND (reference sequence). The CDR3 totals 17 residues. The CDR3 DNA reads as TGTGCCAGTAGGAAAGTGGGAGGGACTACCTGGAACAATGGGCAGTTCTTC. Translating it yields CASRKVGGTTWNNGQFF.

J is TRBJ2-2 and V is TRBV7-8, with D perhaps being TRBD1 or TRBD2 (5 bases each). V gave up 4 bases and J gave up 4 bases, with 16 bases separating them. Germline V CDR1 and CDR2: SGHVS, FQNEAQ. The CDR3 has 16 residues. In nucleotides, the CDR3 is TGTGCCAGCAGCTCCCAGGGACGGAGGACCACCGGGGAGCTGTTTTTT. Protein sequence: CASSSQGRRTTGELFF. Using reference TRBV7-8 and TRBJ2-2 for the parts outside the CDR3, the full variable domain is GAGVSQSPRYKVAKRGQDVALRCDPISGHVSLFWYQQALGQGPEFLTYFQNEAQLDKSGLPSDRFFAERPEGSVSTLKIQRTQQEDSAVYLCASSSQGRRTTGELFFGEGSRLTVL.

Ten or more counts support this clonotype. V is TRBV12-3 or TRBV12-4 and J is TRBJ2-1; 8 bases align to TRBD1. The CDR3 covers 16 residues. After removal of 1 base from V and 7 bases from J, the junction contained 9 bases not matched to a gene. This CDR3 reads CASSLDGTGRGNEQFF. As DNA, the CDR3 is TGTGCCAGCAGTTTAGATGGGACAGGACGGGGTAATGAGCAGTTCTTC.

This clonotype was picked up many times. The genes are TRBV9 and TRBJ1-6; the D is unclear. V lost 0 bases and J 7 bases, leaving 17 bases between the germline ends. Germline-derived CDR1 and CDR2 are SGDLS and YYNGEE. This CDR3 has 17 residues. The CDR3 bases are TGTGCCAGCAGCGTAGTCTGGGTCCCAGGATCCAATTCACCCCTCCACTTT. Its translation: CASSVVWVPGSNSPLHF.

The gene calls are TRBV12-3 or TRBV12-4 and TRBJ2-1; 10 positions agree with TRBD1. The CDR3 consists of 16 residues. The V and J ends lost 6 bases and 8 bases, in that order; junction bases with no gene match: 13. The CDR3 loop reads CASSPDRGASHHEQFF. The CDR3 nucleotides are TGTGCCAGCAGCCCGGACAGGGGGGCTTCCCACCATGAGCAGTTCTTC.

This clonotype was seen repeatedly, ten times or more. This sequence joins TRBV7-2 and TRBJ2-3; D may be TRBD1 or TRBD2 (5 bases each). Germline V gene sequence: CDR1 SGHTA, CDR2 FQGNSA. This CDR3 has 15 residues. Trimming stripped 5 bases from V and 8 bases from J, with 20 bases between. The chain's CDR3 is CASSHPPGRFGTQYF. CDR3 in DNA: TGTGCCAGCAGCCACCCTCCGGGACGTTTCGGTACGCAGTATTTT.

The DNA for the CDR3 is TGTGCCAGCAGTTGGAGCGGGGGGCTCACAGATACGCAGTATTTT. Protein sequence: CASSWSGGLTDTQYF. The gene calls are TRBV12-3 or TRBV12-4 and TRBJ2-3, with 9 bases lining up with TRBD2. The CDR3 sequence is 15 residues long. J lost 2 bases, V lost 4 bases, and 4 bases had no gene match.

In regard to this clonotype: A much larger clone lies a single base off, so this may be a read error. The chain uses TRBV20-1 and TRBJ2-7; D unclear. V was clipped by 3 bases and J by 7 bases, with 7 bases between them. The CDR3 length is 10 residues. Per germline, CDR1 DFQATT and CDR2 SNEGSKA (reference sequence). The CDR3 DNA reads TGCAGTGCTAGCGGCAATGAGCAGTACTTC. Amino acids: CSASGNEQYF.